This is a list of T cell receptor beta chains from one sample in a study of naive and memory T cell subsets. TCRdb independently ran MiXCR on the 5' RACE reads; one entry per CDR3 protein. The sample has 60,000 or so distinct CDR3 sequences, over 7% seen once. The receptors derive from a male donor in good health. Each CDR3 is given with its conserved first and last residue.

V: TRBV7-9
J: TRBJ1-1
CDR3: CASRLMGSEAFF

V: TRBV6-5
J: TRBJ2-3
CDR3: CASSLERGLGTQYF

V: TRBV3-1
J: TRBJ1-2
CDR3: CASSQVPGGTGGDNYGYTF

V: TRBV3-1
J: TRBJ1-2
CDR3: CASSQGHTRQGGRSGYTF

V: TRBV5-5
J: TRBJ2-5
CDR3: CASSLGVAASPRETQYF

V: TRBV7-2
J: TRBJ2-7
CDR3: CASSPLASGSHEQYF

V: TRBV12-3/TRBV12-4
J: TRBJ2-1
CDR3: CASGSYEQFF

V: TRBV2
J: TRBJ2-3
CDR3: CASSRTSVSRDTQYF

V: TRBV7-6
J: TRBJ2-5
CDR3: CASTNHPTETQYF

V: TRBV5-5
J: TRBJ1-1
CDR3: CASRRQGDTEAFF

V: TRBV19
J: TRBJ2-3
CDR3: CAISLGVTDTQYF

V: TRBV25-1
J: TRBJ1-2
CDR3: CASSSSINYGYTF

V: TRBV7-8
J: TRBJ2-7
CDR3: CASSFGDSSYEQYF

V: TRBV12-3/TRBV12-4
J: TRBJ2-7
CDR3: CASSFSGNYEQYF

V: TRBV5-1
J: TRBJ2-6
CDR3: CASSPHLGLVSRSGANVLTF

V: TRBV3-1
J: TRBJ2-1
CDR3: CASSQGTSAYNEQFF

V: TRBV27
J: TRBJ1-2
CDR3: CASSDTTGGSNYGYTF

V: TRBV2
J: TRBJ1-1
CDR3: CASSPEAASGTEAFF

V: TRBV3-1
J: TRBJ1-3
CDR3: CASSQRTINTIYF

V: TRBV12-3/TRBV12-4
J: TRBJ1-3
CDR3: CASSNQGAAGNTIYF

V: TRBV19
J: TRBJ2-2
CDR3: CASSSDRGPGELFF

V: TRBV7-2
J: TRBJ2-5
CDR3: CASSRISGVQETQYF

V: TRBV12-3/TRBV12-4
J: TRBJ1-5
CDR3: CASRAQGVGNQPQHF

V: TRBV4-1
J: TRBJ2-1
CDR3: CASSQDTASGVRFF

V: TRBV2
J: TRBJ2-5
CDR3: CASRAQGGQETQYF

V: TRBV7-2
J: TRBJ1-6
CDR3: CASSPRQGSPLHF

V: TRBV10-2
J: TRBJ1-1
CDR3: CASSEARGNTEAFF

V: TRBV2
J: TRBJ1-1
CDR3: CASMRVWGNTEAFF

V: TRBV2
J: TRBJ2-3
CDR3: CASSLTSGRADTQYF